This T cell receptor (beta chain) was sequenced for a study of T-cell memory formation after mild COVID-19. This clonotype appeared a few times. TCRdb re-derived calls from the 5' RACE reads in MiXCR, one entry per CDR3 protein. Seen here are approximately 44,000 distinct CDR3 sequences, roughly 7.2% observed once, and the top ten hold about 1.5%. The CDR3 length is 13 residues. CDR1 KGHSH and CDR2 LQKENI come from the germline V gene. Trimming stripped 3 bases from V and 4 bases from J, with 9 bases between. The material sequenced was PBMCs or a T cell subset sorted from them (not recorded which). V gene TRBV18 combines with J gene TRBJ2-5; D call uncertain. The TCR sequence derives from a man between 18 and 29 years old who had mild COVID-19 (a few samples of this study predate the infection). Cell type and time point are not known. CDR3 sequence reads: CASSPTPGETQYF. The CDR3 nucleotides read TGTGCCAGCTCACCTACCCCGGGAGAGACCCAGTACTTC.